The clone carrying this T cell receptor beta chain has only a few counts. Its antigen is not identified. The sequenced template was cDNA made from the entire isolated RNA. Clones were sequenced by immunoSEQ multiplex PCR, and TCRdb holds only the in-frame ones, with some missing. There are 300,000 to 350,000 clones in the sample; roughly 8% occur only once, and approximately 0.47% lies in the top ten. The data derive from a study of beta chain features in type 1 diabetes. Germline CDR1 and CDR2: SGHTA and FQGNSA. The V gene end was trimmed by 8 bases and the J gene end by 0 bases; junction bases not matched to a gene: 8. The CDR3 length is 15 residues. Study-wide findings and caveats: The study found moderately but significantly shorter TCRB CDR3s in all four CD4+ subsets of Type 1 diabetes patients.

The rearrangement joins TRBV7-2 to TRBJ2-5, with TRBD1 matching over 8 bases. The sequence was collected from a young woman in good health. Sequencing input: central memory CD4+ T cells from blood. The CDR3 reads CASQLRQGNQETQYF. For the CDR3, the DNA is TGTGCCAGCCAACTTAGACAGGGGAACCAAGAGACCCAGTACTTC. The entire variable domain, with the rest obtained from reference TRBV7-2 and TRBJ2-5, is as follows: GAGVSQSPSNKVTEKGKDVELRCDPISGHTALYWYRQSLGQGLEFLIYFQGNSAPDKSGLPSDRFSAERTGGSVSTLTIQRTQQEDSAVYLCASQLRQGNQETQYFGPGTRLLVL.